The subject of this entry is one T cell receptor beta chain. It was with 60 Vbeta and 13 Jbeta primers that the PCR ran. Profiled with immunoSEQ multiplex PCR; TCRdb holds only in-frame clones, not every one. Its table records about 200,000 clones. This record comes from a study of cytomegalovirus exposure and HLA in healthy donors. Sequenced: PBMCs. The TCR comes from a girl aged 2 to 10 in good health and CMV-seropositive.

CDR3 in DNA: TGTGCCAGCAAGAGAGCAGCAGGGGGCCGGGCAGATACGCAGTATTTT. It yields the protein CASKRAAGGRADTQYF. V gene TRBV6-4 combines with J gene TRBJ2-3; 8 nucleotides agree with TRBD1. The V gene's germline CDR1 is MRHNA and CDR2 SNTAGT. This CDR3 has 16 amino acids. Trimming at V came to 7 bases and at J to 4 bases, leaving 13 bases not matched to a gene.